These 20 T cell receptor beta chains share one sample of origin, sequenced in a study of blood T cell repertoires in COVID-19. Profiled with immunoSEQ multiplex PCR; TCRdb holds only in-frame clones, not every one. Of 150,000 or so clones in the sample, approximately 88% were seen once. Sequences were obtained from PBMCs or T cells enriched from blood (not recorded which). The receptors here all came from a woman aged 60-75 years who had recovered from COVID-19.

The rearrangement links TRBV6-2 or TRBV6-3 to TRBJ1-3; D is unclear. This CDR3 is 15 amino acids long. The V end was cut by 2 bases, the J end by 0 bases, with 8 bases between. CDR1 is MNHEY, CDR2 SVGEGT, per germline. CDR3 amino acids: CASSYGQSSGNTIYF. The CDR3 nucleotides read TGTGCCAGCAGTTACGGGCAGAGCTCTGGAAACACCATATATTTT.

The V gene is TRBV7-3, the J gene TRBJ2-1; TRBD2 matches at 9 bases. This CDR3 has 18 residues. Per the germline V gene, CDR1 is SGHTA and CDR2 is FQGTGA. The V segment lost 0 bases and the J segment 7 bases; nucleotides outside the gene matches: 13. The CDR3 DNA reads as TGTGCCAGCAGCTTAACATCTTTGGGCGGGAGGGCCGAAAATGAGCAGTTCTTC. This codes for CASSLTSLGGRAENEQFF. Variable domain in full (rest from reference TRBV7-3 and TRBJ2-1): GAGVSQTPSNKVTEKGKYVELRCDPISGHTALYWYRQSLGQGPEFLIYFQGTGAADDSGLPNDRFFAVRPEGSVSTLKIQRTERGDSAVYLCASSLTSLGGRAENEQFFGPGTRLTVL.

The chain employs TRBV18 and TRBJ2-4; 9 bases align to TRBD1. Losses at the gene ends were 3 bases for V and 8 bases for J; bases not matched to a gene: 5. Germline lookup yields CDR1 KGHSH and CDR2 LQKENI. The CDR3 contains 14 residues. The CDR3 DNA reads TGTGCCAGCTCACCTCCGGGACAGGGACACATTCAGTACTTC. Amino acid sequence: CASSPPGQGHIQYF. The full variable domain, rest sourced from reference TRBV18 and TRBJ2-4, is NAGVMQNPRHLVRRRGQEARLRCSPMKGHSHVYWYRQLPEEGLKFMVYLQKENIIDESGMPKERFSAEFPKEGPSILRIQQVVRGDSAAYFCASSPPGQGHIQYFGAGTRLSVL.

The chain links TRBV7-9 to TRBJ2-5, with a tentative D call TRBD1 (6 bases). Trimming cost V 1 base and J 5 bases, with 11 bases left between them. Germline CDR1 SEHNR, CDR2 FQNEAQ (reference sequence). CDR3 length equals 14 residues. CDR3 coding DNA: TGTGCCAGCAGCTTAGAAGGGGGACCGGAGACCCAGTACTTC. Translation: CASSLEGGPETQYF. Filled out from reference TRBV7-9 and TRBJ2-5, the complete variable domain reads DTGVSQNPRHKITKRGQNVTFRCDPISEHNRLYWYRQTLGQGPEFLTYFQNEAQLEKSRLLSDRFSAERPKGSFSTLEIQRTEQGDSAMYLCASSLEGGPETQYFGPGTRLLVL.

This chain links TRBV7-9 with TRBJ2-2; weak D call: TRBD1 (5 bases). The CDR3 totals 13 residues. Germline-derived CDR1 and CDR2 are SEHNR and FQNEAQ (reference sequence). V lost 3 bases, J lost 6 bases, and 8 bases lay in between. The CDR3 loop reads CASSLQGAGELFF. CDR3 nucleotide sequence: TGTGCCAGCAGCTTGCAGGGTGCCGGGGAGCTGTTTTTT.

This chain joins TRBV2 and TRBJ1-2, with D perhaps matching TRBD1 (5 bases). Germline V gives CDR1 SNHLY, CDR2 FYNNEI. This CDR3 comprises 13 residues. V dropped 7 bases and J dropped 3 bases, with 12 bases sitting between them. CDR3 residues: CASTQGRDYGYTF. DNA of the CDR3: TGTGCCAGCACTCAGGGAAGGGACTATGGCTACACCTTC. Looking up the rest from reference TRBV2 and TRBJ1-2 gives the full variable domain: EPEVTQTPSHQVTQMGQEVILRCVPISNHLYFYWYRQILGQKVEFLVSFYNNEISEKSEIFDDQFSVERPDGSNFTLKIRSTKLEDSAMYFCASTQGRDYGYTFGSGTRLTVV.

This clone was counted only a few times. The sample contains more than one DNA sequence encoding this CDR3. The chain carries TRBV19 and TRBJ1-1; 9 positions agree with TRBD1. J gave up 3 bases and V 3 bases, and 2 bases lay outside the gene matches. CDR1 is LNHDA, CDR2 SQIVND, per germline (reference sequence). The CDR3 contains 14 residues. CDR3 nucleotides: TGTGCCAGTAGTATCGGACAGGGGTACACTGAAGCTTTCTTT. Translated: CASSIGQGYTEAFF.

The V and J genes are TRBV20-1 and TRBJ1-5; D may be TRBD1 (6 bases). The CDR3 is made up of 14 amino acids. Germline V gene sequence: CDR1 DFQATT, CDR2 SNEGSKA (reference sequence). V dropped 3 bases and J dropped 4 bases, with 13 bases sitting between them. CDR3 residues: CSASKGGTNQPQHF. The DNA of the CDR3 is TGCAGTGCTAGTAAAGGGGGTACTAATCAGCCCCAGCATTTT.

The V gene is TRBV12-3 or TRBV12-4, the J gene TRBJ1-5; possible D gene TRBD1, 6 bases. The V and J ends lost 5 bases and 4 bases respectively, with 6 bases between them. The CDR3 runs 12 residues. The CDR3 DNA sequence: TGTGCCAGCAGTCAGGGGAATCAGCCCCAGCATTTT. Encoded protein: CASSQGNQPQHF.

The rearrangement joins TRBV28 to TRBJ1-3, with a weak D call TRBD1 (6 bases). This CDR3 has 16 residues. Trimming removed 2 bases from V and 3 bases from J, with 14 bases in between. Germline V gives CDR1 MDHEN, CDR2 SYDVKM. CDR3 in amino acids: CASSLMSPRGGNTIYF. The CDR3 region has the DNA TGTGCCAGCAGTTTAATGTCGCCCAGGGGTGGAAACACCATATATTTT.

The chain is built from TRBV6-5 and TRBJ1-1; 8 bases match TRBD1. The length of the CDR3 is 14 residues. The junction had 6 bases not matched to a gene; V was cut back by 7 bases and J by 2 bases. Germline CDR1 and CDR2: MNHEY and SVGAGI. As DNA, the CDR3 is TGTGCCAGCATAAACAGGGGGGGCAACACTGAAGCTTTCTTT. Translation gives CASINRGGNTEAFF.

The chain couples TRBV3-1 (or the pseudogene TRBV3-2) to TRBJ1-5; D may be TRBD1 (5 bases). V was shortened by 0 bases and J by 6 bases, with 12 bases between the two germline ends. This CDR3 contains 15 residues. Germline CDR1 reads LGHDT; CDR2 reads YNNKEL (reference sequence). CDR3 protein: CASSQDLRVGQPQHF. CDR3 coding DNA: TGTGCCAGCAGCCAAGATCTCAGGGTGGGTCAGCCCCAGCATTTT.

The chain couples TRBV7-9 to TRBJ1-4; 10 bases match TRBD1. V lost 5 bases to trimming and J lost 6 bases; unmatched junction nucleotides: 6. The length of the CDR3 is 15 residues. Germline-derived CDR1 and CDR2 are SEHNR and FQNEAQ (reference sequence). The CDR3 loop reads CASSPRTGGDEKLFF. The CDR3 DNA sequence: TGTGCCAGCAGCCCCCGGACAGGGGGAGATGAAAAACTGTTTTTT.

The chain recombines TRBV10-2 with TRBJ1-1; TRBD1 matches 9 bases. The trim removed 8 bases at V and 3 bases at J, leaving 7 bases unmatched. This CDR3 is built from 14 residues. From germline, CDR1 is WSHSY and CDR2 SAAADI. The CDR3 bases are TGCGCCAGCGGCCCGGGACAGGGACACACTGAAGCTTTCTTT. The encoded protein is CASGPGQGHTEAFF.

The DNA of the CDR3 is TGTGCCAGCAGCAGGGGGGCGATGAACACTGAAGCTTTCTTT. Its translation: CASSRGAMNTEAFF. The chain is built from TRBV7-9 and TRBJ1-1, with TRBD1 as a possible D gene (6 bases). In germline, CDR1 is SEHNR, CDR2 FQNEAQ (reference sequence). Trimming removed 5 bases from V and 0 bases from J, with 10 bases in between. This CDR3 has 14 residues. The variable domain in full, completed from reference TRBV7-9 and TRBJ1-1, reads DTGVSQNPRHKITKRGQNVTFRCDPISEHNRLYWYRQTLGQGPEFLTYFQNEAQLEKSRLLSDRFSAERPKGSFSTLEIQRTEQGDSAMYLCASSRGAMNTEAFFGQGTRLTVV.

The chain has TRBV13 and TRBJ2-7; D is perhaps TRBD2 (5 bases). Looked up from germline, CDR1 is PRHDT and CDR2 is FYEKMQ (reference sequence). This CDR3 spans 16 amino acids. V was pared by 5 bases and J by 4 bases, with 21 bases between. The CDR3 DNA reads as TGTGCCAGCAGCAGAGACCGCTCGGGGAATCTGTACGAGCAGTACTTC. It encodes CASSRDRSGNLYEQYF.

This clone has just one count. The rearrangement uses TRBV11-2 and TRBJ1-1; maybe TRBD1 (6 bases). Germline CDR1 SGHAT, CDR2 FQNNGV. V was pared by 4 bases and J by 5 bases, with 11 bases between. The CDR3 consists of 13 residues. The CDR3 DNA reads as TGTGCCAGCAGCTACAGGGCGTTGACTGAAGCTTTCTTT. Translated: CASSYRALTEAFF.

The chain couples TRBV29-1 to TRBJ1-2; 10 positions agree with TRBD1. This CDR3 contains 13 residues. The germline CDR1 and CDR2 sequences are SQVTM and ANQGSEA. V lost 4 bases and J lost 5; bases outside the gene matches: 4. The CDR3 reads CSVGQGANYGYTF. The CDR3 DNA reads TGCAGCGTTGGACAGGGGGCCAATTATGGCTACACCTTC.

This clone was recorded once. This chain uses TRBV11-2 with TRBJ2-1, with a weak D call TRBD1 (6 bases). This CDR3 has 16 residues. The V and J ends lost 4 bases and 4 bases respectively, with 17 bases between them. Germline V CDR1 and CDR2: SGHAT, FQNNGV. The CDR3 is CASSSLQGTKYNEQFF. The CDR3 DNA is TGTGCCAGCAGCTCGTTACAGGGAACAAAATACAATGAGCAGTTCTTC. The whole variable domain, remainder taken from reference TRBV11-2 and TRBJ2-1, is EAGVAQSPRYKIIEKRQSVAFWCNPISGHATLYWYQQILGQGPKLLIQFQNNGVVDDSQLPKDRFSAERLKGVDSTLKIQPAKLEDSAVYLCASSSLQGTKYNEQFFGPGTRLTVL.

The chain couples TRBV3-1 (or the pseudogene TRBV3-2) to TRBJ2-6; D call uncertain. Trimming stripped 0 bases from V and 0 bases from J, with 6 bases between. The CDR3 extends over 16 amino acids. Germline CDR1 LGHDT, CDR2 YNNKEL (reference sequence). The CDR3 spells CASSQDLRSGANVLTF. The CDR3 DNA sequence: TGTGCCAGCAGCCAAGATCTGCGCTCTGGGGCCAACGTCCTGACTTTC.